These 5 T cell receptor beta chains were sequenced from one sample in a study of T cells in women clearing cervical HPV infection. Assay used: immunoSEQ multiplex PCR; TCRdb lists only in-frame clones, some missing. The sample data list 49,000 or so clones. Material for sequencing was blood buffy coat. The receptors here all came from a woman between 18 and 70 years old with a cervical HPV16 infection that either progressed to CIN3+ or cleared (not recorded which).

Of note for this clone: The read falls 3 residues short of the CDR3 end, and the missing part is taken from the germline J gene. The chain uses TRBV7-3 and TRBJ2-3; 8 bases line up with TRBD2. Per the germline V gene, CDR1 is SGHTA and CDR2 is FQGTGA. V was pared by 5 bases and J by 4 bases, with 11 bases of the junction left unmatched. This CDR3 region has 16 residues. CDR3 bases read: TGTGCCAGCAGCCCAACCGGGGGGGCTAATTCAGATACG. Its translation: CASSPTGGANSDT. The whole CDR3 sequence reads CASSPTGGANSDTQYF.

Incomplete CDR3 DNA: TGTGCCATCACCTTCGCCCCGCAGGAGACC. It encodes CAITFAPQET. The whole CDR3 sequence reads CAITFAPQETQYF. The chain uses TRBV10-3 and TRBJ2-5; D is unresolved. The read ends 3 residues early relative to the CDR3; the germline J gene fills the gap. The CDR3 totals 13 residues. Trimming left V 7 bases short and J 5 bases short, with 14 bases between. CDR1 is ENHRY and CDR2 is SYGVKD in the germline V gene.

Of note for this clone: The CDR3 end falls 3 residues outside the read, so it is completed with the germline J gene. The rearrangement joins TRBV6-2 or TRBV6-3 to TRBJ1-2; TRBD1 might be the D (5 bases). This CDR3 is 12 amino acids long. The germline V gene encodes CDR1 MNHEY and CDR2 SVGEGT. CDR3 bases read: TGTGCCAGCAGTTACTCTCAGGGCGCC. It specifies CASSYSQGA. The complete CDR3 protein is CASSYSQGAYTF.

As concerns this clone: The DNA ends 3 residues before the CDR3 does, and the rest of the CDR3 is filled in from the germline J gene. This sequence joins TRBV20-1 and TRBJ1-3; 7 bases match TRBD1. Germline CDR1 DFQATT, CDR2 SNEGSKA (reference sequence). V gave up 0 bases and J gave up 4 bases; unmatched junction bases: 3. The CDR3 covers 14 residues. The sequenced part of the CDR3 DNA is TGCAGTGCTAGAGAAGGGGGCGTCGGAAACACC. Protein product: CSAREGGVGNT. The entire CDR3 reads CSAREGGVGNTIYF.

Comment on this clone: From the germline J gene comes the end of the CDR3, since the read stops 3 residues before it. The chain is built from TRBV19 and TRBJ1-4, with 10 bases matching TRBD1. V lost 5 bases to trimming and J lost 5 bases; unmatched junction nucleotides: 2. The CDR3 is 14 amino acids. Germline lookup yields CDR1 LNHDA and CDR2 SQIVND (reference sequence). The CDR3 bases that were read are TGTGCCAGTAGTGGACAGGGGGTAAATGAAAAA. Protein: CASSGQGVNEK. The full CDR3 reads CASSGQGVNEKLFF.